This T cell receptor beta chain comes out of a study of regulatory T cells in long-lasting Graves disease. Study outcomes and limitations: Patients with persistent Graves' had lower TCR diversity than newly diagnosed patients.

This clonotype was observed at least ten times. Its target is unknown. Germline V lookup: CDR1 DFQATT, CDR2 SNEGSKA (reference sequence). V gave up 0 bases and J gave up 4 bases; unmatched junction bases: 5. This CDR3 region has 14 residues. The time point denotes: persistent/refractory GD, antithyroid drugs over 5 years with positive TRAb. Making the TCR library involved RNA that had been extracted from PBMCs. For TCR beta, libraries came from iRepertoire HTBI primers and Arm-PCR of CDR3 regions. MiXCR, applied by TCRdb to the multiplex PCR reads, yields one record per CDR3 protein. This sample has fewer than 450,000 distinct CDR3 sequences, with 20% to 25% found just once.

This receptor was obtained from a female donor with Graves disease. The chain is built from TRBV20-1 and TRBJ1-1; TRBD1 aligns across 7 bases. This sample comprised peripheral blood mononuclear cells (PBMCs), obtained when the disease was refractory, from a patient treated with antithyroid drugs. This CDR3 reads CSAREGGQLTEAFF. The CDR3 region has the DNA TGCAGTGCTAGAGAAGGGGGCCAGCTCACTGAAGCTTTCTTT.